This TCR beta chain came from a study of identical twins. One entry per CDR3 protein, called by TCRdb with MiXCR from the 5' RACE reads. This sample has under 450,000 distinct CDR3 sequences; approximately 17% occur once, and the top ten carry approximately 12%. Study-level points and caveats: Surplus twin overlap in beta out-of-frame sequences was less pronounced.

Germline V gene sequence: CDR1 SGHRS, CDR2 YFSETQ. This CDR3 comprises 15 residues. V was pared by 0 bases and J by 5 bases, with 3 bases of the junction left unmatched. As to this clonotype: Its antigen is still unknown.

Every sampled donor was Caucasian and healthy. The V gene is TRBV5-1, the J gene TRBJ2-1; 9 bases agree with TRBD2. This receptor was taken from a middle-aged man in good health. Sequencing was carried out using naive T cells sorted from blood. CDR3 DNA sequence: TGCGCCAGCAGCTTGGTCGAGCGGGGGGACAATGAGCAGTTCTTC. Encoded protein: CASSLVERGDNEQFF. The full variable domain, rest sourced from reference TRBV5-1 and TRBJ2-1, is KAGVTQTPRYLIKTRGQQVTLSCSPISGHRSVSWYQQTPGQGLQFLFEYFSETQRNKGNFPGRFSGRQFSNSRSEMNVSTLELGDSALYLCASSLVERGDNEQFFGPGTRLTVL.